This T cell receptor beta chain was identified during a study of T cell responses to AZD1222 COVID-19 vaccine. Only in-frame clones appear in the TCRdb table, and some are missing; sequencing was by immunoSEQ multiplex PCR. The sample contains fewer than 130,000 clones, about four fifths of which appear only once. CDR1 is MDHEN, CDR2 SYDVKM, per germline. The CDR3 runs 13 residues. V lost 7 bases, J lost 5 bases, and 14 bases lay in between. The specimen comprised peripheral blood, sampled on day 0 of AZD1222 vaccination. The sequence derives from an adult in good health. This chain joins TRBV28 and TRBJ2-5, with D possibly TRBD2 on 6 matching bases. CDR3 DNA sequence: TGTGCCAGCAAAGCTCACGCGGGGGAGACCCAGTACTTC. Amino acids: CASKAHAGETQYF. Variable domain in full (rest from reference TRBV28 and TRBJ2-5): DVKVTQSSRYLVKRTGEKVFLECVQDMDHENMFWYRQDPGLGLRLIYFSYDVKMKEKGDIPEGYSVSREKKERFSLILESASTNQTSMYLCASKAHAGETQYFGPGTRLLVL.